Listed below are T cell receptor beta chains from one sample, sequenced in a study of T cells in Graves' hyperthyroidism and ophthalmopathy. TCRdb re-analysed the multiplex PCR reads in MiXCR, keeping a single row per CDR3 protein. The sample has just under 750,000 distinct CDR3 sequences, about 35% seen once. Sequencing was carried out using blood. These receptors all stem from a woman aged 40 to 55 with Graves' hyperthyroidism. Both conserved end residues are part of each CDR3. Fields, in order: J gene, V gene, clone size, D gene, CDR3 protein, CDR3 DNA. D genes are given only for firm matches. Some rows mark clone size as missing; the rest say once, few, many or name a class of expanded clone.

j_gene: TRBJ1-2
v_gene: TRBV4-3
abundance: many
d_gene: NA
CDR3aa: CASSQEGRGYTF
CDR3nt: TGCGCCAGCAGCCAAGAGGGGCGAGGCTACACCTTC

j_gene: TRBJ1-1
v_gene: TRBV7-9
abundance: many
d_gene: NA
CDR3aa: CASSQYSGLRNTEAFF
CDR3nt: TGTGCCAGCAGCCAATATTCGGGACTGAGGAACACTGAAGCTTTCTTT

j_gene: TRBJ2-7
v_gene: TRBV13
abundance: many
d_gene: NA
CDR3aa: CASSTSGSTYEQYF
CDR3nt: TGTGCCAGCAGCACCTCGGGCAGCACCTACGAGCAGTACTTC

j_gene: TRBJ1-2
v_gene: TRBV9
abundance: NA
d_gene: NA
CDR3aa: CASSVVGGGYTF
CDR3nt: TGTGCCAGCAGCGTAGTCGGCGGTGGCTACACCTTC

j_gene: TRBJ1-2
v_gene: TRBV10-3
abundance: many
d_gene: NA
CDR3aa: CAISEAGGYGYTF
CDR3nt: TGTGCCATCAGTGAGGCAGGCGGATATGGCTACACCTTC

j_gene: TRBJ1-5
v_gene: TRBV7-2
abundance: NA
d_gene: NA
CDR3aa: CASSLINSNQPQHF
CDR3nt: TGTGCCAGCAGCTTGATAAATAGCAATCAGCCCCAGCATTTT

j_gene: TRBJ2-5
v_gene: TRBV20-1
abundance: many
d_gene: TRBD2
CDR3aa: CSARDVLAGYQETQYF
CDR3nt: TGCAGTGCTAGAGATGTCCTAGCGGGGTACCAAGAGACCCAGTACTTC

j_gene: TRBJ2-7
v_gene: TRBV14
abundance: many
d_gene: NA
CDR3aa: CASSAQSRQYF
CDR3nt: TGTGCCAGCAGCGCACAGAGCCGCCAGTACTTC

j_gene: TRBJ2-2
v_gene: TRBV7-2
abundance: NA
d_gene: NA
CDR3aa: CASSLDVTYTGELFF
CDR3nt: TGTGCCAGCAGCTTAGATGTGACGTACACCGGGGAGCTGTTTTTT

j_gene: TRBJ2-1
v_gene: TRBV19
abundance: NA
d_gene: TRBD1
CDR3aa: CASSIDSRQGWNEQFF
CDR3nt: TGTGCCAGTAGTATAGACTCCAGACAGGGTTGGAATGAGCAGTTCTTC

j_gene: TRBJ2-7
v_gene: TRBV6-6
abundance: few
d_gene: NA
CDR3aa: CASSPYLYEQYF
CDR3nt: TGTGCCAGCAGTCCCTACCTCTACGAGCAGTACTTC

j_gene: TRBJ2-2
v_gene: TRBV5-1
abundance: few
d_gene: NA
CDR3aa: CASSGTGDANTGELFF
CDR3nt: TGCGCCAGCTCTGGTACGGGGGACGCGAACACCGGGGAGCTGTTTTTT

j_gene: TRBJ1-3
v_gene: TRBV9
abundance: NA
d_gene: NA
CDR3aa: CASSARTSGNTIYF
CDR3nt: TGTGCCAGCAGCGCCCGGACTTCTGGAAACACCATATATTTT

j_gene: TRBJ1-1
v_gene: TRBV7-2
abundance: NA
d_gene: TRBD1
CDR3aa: CASSLGTGLKRGTEAFF
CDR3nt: TGCGCCAGCAGCTTGGGGACAGGGCTAAAACGAGGCACTGAAGCTTTCTTT

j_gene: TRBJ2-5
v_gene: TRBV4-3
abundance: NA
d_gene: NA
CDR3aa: CASSQGASGGGETQYF
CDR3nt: TGCGCCAGCAGCCAAGGAGCGTCCGGGGGTGGGGAGACCCAGTACTTC

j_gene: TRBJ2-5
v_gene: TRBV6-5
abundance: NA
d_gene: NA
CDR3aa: CASSPFPPGSPQETQYF
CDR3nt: TGTGCCAGCAGCCCTTTCCCCCCGGGATCGCCTCAAGAGACCCAGTACTTC

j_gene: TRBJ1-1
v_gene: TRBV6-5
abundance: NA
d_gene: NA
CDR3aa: CASSWRGSNTEAFF
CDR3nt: TGTGCCAGCAGTTGGCGGGGTTCGAACACTGAAGCTTTCTTT

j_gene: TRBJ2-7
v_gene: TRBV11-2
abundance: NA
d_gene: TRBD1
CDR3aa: CASSFGTGLEQYF
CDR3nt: TGTGCCAGCAGCTTCGGGACAGGGTTGGAGCAGTACTTC